The present entry profiles one T cell receptor (beta chain) with its context. Germline CDR1 reads MDHEN; CDR2 reads SYDVKM. The germline V and J ends were trimmed by 7 bases and 1 base, with 11 bases remaining between them. The CDR3 consists of 13 residues. This specimen comes from a study of blood T cell repertoires in COVID-19. This table comes from immunoSEQ multiplex PCR, and its TCRdb copy is limited to in-frame clones, with some not included. In the table there are a few hundred thousand clones, approximately 83% of which are singletons. This rearrangement joins TRBV28 to TRBJ2-7; perhaps TRBD1 as D (6 bases). The specimen sequenced was PBMCs or T cells enriched from blood (not recorded which). The sequence was collected from a woman between 45 and 60 years old who had recovered from COVID-19. The CDR3 nucleotides are TGTGCCAGCACGGCAGGGGAATCCTACGAGCAGTACTTC. This encodes CASTAGESYEQYF.